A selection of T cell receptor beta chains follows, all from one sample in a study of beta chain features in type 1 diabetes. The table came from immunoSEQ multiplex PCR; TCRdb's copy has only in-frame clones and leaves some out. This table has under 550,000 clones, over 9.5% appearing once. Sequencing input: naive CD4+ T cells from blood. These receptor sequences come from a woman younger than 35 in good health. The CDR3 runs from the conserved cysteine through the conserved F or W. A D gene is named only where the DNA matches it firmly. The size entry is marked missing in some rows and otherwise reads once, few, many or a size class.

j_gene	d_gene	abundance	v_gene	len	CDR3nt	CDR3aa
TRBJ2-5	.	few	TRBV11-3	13	TGTGCCAGCAGCCGGGAGCTCCAAGAGACCCAGTACTTC	CASSRELQETQYF
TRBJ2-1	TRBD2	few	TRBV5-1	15	TGCGCCAGCAGCTTCGCGGGGGACTCCTACAATGAGCAGTTCTTC	CASSFAGDSYNEQFF
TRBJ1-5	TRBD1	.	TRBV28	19	TGTGCCAGCAGTTTTGGGGCCAGACAGGGGTTTACGAGCAATCAGCCCCAGCATTTT	CASSFGARQGFTSNQPQHF
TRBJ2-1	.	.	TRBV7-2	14	TGTGCCAGCAGCTACCAAGGAGGTTACAATGAGCAGTTCTTC	CASSYQGGYNEQFF
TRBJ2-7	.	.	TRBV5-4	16	TGTGCCAGCAGCTTGCTGCCAGCCTTTGGCAGCTACGAGCAGTACTTC	CASSLLPAFGSYEQYF
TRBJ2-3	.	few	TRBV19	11	TGTGCCAGTAGTACTCGGAATACGCAGTATTTT	CASSTRNTQYF
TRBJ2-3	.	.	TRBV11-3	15	TGTGCCAGCAGCTCCCTGTATCGGAGCACAGATACGCAGTATTTT	CASSSLYRSTDTQYF
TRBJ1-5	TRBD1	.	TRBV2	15	TGTGCCAGCAGCGAACAGGGGTTTAATGGGCAGCCCCAGCATTTT	CASSEQGFNGQPQHF
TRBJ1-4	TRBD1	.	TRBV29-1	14	TGCAGCGTCACACAGGGGCTTCTAGGTGAAAAACTGTTTTTT	CSVTQGLLGEKLFF
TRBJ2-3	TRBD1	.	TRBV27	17	TGTGCCAGCAGTTTCCTGACAGGGGGTCCTAGCACAGATACGCAGTATTTT	CASSFLTGGPSTDTQYF